This T cell receptor beta chain is from a study of blood T cell repertoires in COVID-19. Germline V gene data show CDR1 as MNHEY and CDR2 as SVGAGI. This CDR3 comprises 15 residues. V lost 0 bases, J lost 6 bases, and 14 bases lay in between. This table comes from immunoSEQ multiplex PCR, and its TCRdb copy is limited to in-frame clones, with some not included. The sample has about 250,000 clones; 80% to 85% are singletons. This rearrangement joins TRBV6-5 to TRBJ1-2, with D tentatively TRBD1 (5 bases). The receptor was isolated from a man between 50 and 59 years old with active or convalescent COVID-19. Specimen: peripheral blood. The CDR3 reads CASSYSRRVMDGYTF. CDR3 nucleotides: TGTGCCAGCAGTTACTCTCGCAGGGTAATGGATGGCTACACCTTC.